A single sample is the source of the 19 T cell receptor beta chains below, sequenced in a study of T cells in narcolepsy. Clones were sequenced by immunoSEQ multiplex PCR, and TCRdb holds only the in-frame ones, with some missing. This sample carries 25,000 to 30,000 clones, roughly four fifths of them seen once, and the ten largest clones take 1% to 1.4%. The specimen sequenced was memory (CD45RA-) CD4+ T cells from blood. The receptors were gathered from a human donor in good health.

This clone was picked up one time. This chain connects TRBV6-1 to TRBJ2-3; weak D call: TRBD2 (5 bases). There are 13 residues in the CDR3. Trimming stripped 6 bases from V and 0 bases from J, with 7 bases between. The germline CDR1 and CDR2 sequences are MNHNS and SASEGT. The CDR3 coding sequence is TGTGCCAGCAGGCGGACTAGCACAGATACGCAGTATTTT. Protein sequence: CASRRTSTDTQYF.

V usage is TRBV5-1 and J usage is TRBJ2-7; TRBD2 matches at 8 bases. This CDR3 contains 15 residues. V shed 0 bases and J 4 bases; nucleotides not matched to a gene: 6. Germline CDR1 is SGHRS and CDR2 is YFSETQ. The CDR3 sequence is CASSLAPGGAYEQYF. The CDR3, as DNA: TGCGCCAGCAGCTTGGCGCCCGGGGGGGCGTACGAGCAGTACTTC. Combining the CDR3 with reference TRBV5-1 and TRBJ2-7 gives the whole variable domain KAGVTQTPRYLIKTRGQQVTLSCSPISGHRSVSWYQQTPGQGLQFLFEYFSETQRNKGNFPGRFSGRQFSNSRSEMNVSTLELGDSALYLCASSLAPGGAYEQYFGPGTRLTVT.

The V call is TRBV6-5, the J call TRBJ2-1; D may be TRBD2 (6 bases). Germline V CDR1 and CDR2: MNHEY, SVGAGI. V dropped 7 bases and J dropped 4 bases, with 14 bases sitting between them. The CDR3 has 14 residues. CDR3 DNA: TGTGCCAGCACCGTTAGCGGTACTTACAATGAGCAGTTCTTC. Translating it yields CASTVSGTYNEQFF.

The rearrangement joins TRBV27 to TRBJ2-7; no clear D gene. The CDR3 sequence is 10 residues long. Germline CDR1 is MNHEY and CDR2 is SMNVEV (reference sequence). The V gene lost 8 bases and the J gene lost 7 bases, with 9 bases spanning the gap. CDR3 DNA sequence: TGTGCCAGCGGGTACATGGAGCAGTACTTC. Translated, it gives CASGYMEQYF.

This clone is a singleton in its sample. J is TRBJ2-6 and V is TRBV28, with D tentatively TRBD2 (5 bases). Deletions cut 8 bases from V and 0 bases from J, with 11 bases between. CDR3 length: 15 amino acids. Germline CDR1 and CDR2: MDHEN and SYDVKM. The CDR3 here is CASGLSSSGANVLTF. The CDR3 region has the DNA TGTGCCAGCGGACTCTCGAGCTCTGGGGCCAACGTCCTGACTTTC. The variable domain in full, with the rest retrieved from reference TRBV28 and TRBJ2-6, is DVKVTQSSRYLVKRTGEKVFLECVQDMDHENMFWYRQDPGLGLRLIYFSYDVKMKEKGDIPEGYSVSREKKERFSLILESASTNQTSMYLCASGLSSSGANVLTFGAGSRLTVL.

The chain has TRBV4-1 and TRBJ2-7; no firm D call. V was pared by 1 base and J by 2 bases, with 9 bases between. Looked up from germline, CDR1 is MGHRA and CDR2 is YSYEKL. This CDR3 spans 14 amino acids. The CDR3 region is CASSQGPNPYEQYF. For the CDR3, the DNA is TGCGCCAGCAGCCAAGGACCTAACCCCTACGAGCAGTACTTC.

The chain combines TRBV6-1 with TRBJ2-1, with 9 positions matching TRBD2. The germline V gene has CDR1 MNHNS and CDR2 SASEGT. CDR3 length: 15 amino acids. After removal of 5 bases from V and 2 bases from J, the junction contained 4 bases not matched to a gene. The CDR3 region is CASSPTSGPYNEQFF. CDR3 bases: TGTGCCAGCAGTCCGACTAGCGGACCCTACAATGAGCAGTTCTTC.

This rearrangement joins TRBV28 to TRBJ2-7; 9 bases align to TRBD2. V lost 6 bases to trimming and J lost 4 bases; unmatched junction nucleotides: 10. This CDR3 is 15 amino acids long. Looked up from germline, CDR1 is MDHEN and CDR2 is SYDVKM. CDR3 residues: CASSTPGLAAYEQYF. For the CDR3, the DNA is TGTGCCAGCAGCACACCGGGACTAGCAGCATACGAGCAGTACTTC.

The gene calls are TRBV6-6 and TRBJ2-5; D may be TRBD2 (5 bases). Per germline, CDR1 MNHNY and CDR2 SVGAGI (reference sequence). The ends were cut back, 5 bases at V and 4 bases at J, with 17 bases in the middle. The CDR3 length is 15 residues. CDR3 loop: CASSPTWEPGETQYF. CDR3 coding DNA: TGTGCCAGCAGTCCTACATGGGAGCCCGGAGAGACCCAGTACTTC.

The genes are TRBV5-1 and TRBJ2-5, with 8 positions matching TRBD1. The CDR3 consists of 15 residues. The ends lost 7 bases at V and 5 bases at J; junction bases unmatched: 13. Germline V gives CDR1 SGHRS, CDR2 YFSETQ. CDR3 in DNA: TGCGCCAGCGAGTTGGTCCCAGGGGGCGGTGAGACCCAGTACTTC. It encodes CASELVPGGGETQYF.

This clone was counted a single time. V is TRBV9 and J is TRBJ2-2; 8 bases are a match to TRBD2. V shed 3 bases and J 3 bases; nucleotides not matched to a gene: 16. Germline V gene sequence: CDR1 SGDLS, CDR2 YYNGEE. CDR3 length: 19 residues. The CDR3 bases are TGTGCCAGCAGCGCTAAAACCGCGTCCTCGCGGGGGGACACCGGGGAGCTGTTTTTT. Translated, it gives CASSAKTASSRGDTGELFF.

On this clone itself: Other DNA sequences in this sample translate to the same CDR3. This chain joins TRBV10-3 and TRBJ2-7, with D possibly TRBD2 on 6 matching bases. V lost 4 bases and J lost 1, with 11 bases in between. CDR3 size: 14 residues. Germline V gene data show CDR1 as ENHRY and CDR2 as SYGVKD. In DNA form, the CDR3 reads TGTGCCATCAGTGGGAGGGCCGGGTCCTACGAGCAGTACTTC. It encodes CAISGRAGSYEQYF.

The V and J genes are TRBV6-6 and TRBJ1-2; D remains ambiguous. CDR1 and CDR2 from the germline V gene are MNHNY and SVGAGI (reference sequence). This CDR3 has 12 residues. Trimming cost V 6 bases and J 3 bases, with 8 bases left between them. This chain's CDR3 is CASREGDYGYTF. As DNA, the CDR3 is TGTGCCAGCAGAGAAGGTGACTATGGCTACACCTTC.

This chain links TRBV4-1 with TRBJ2-5, with D perhaps being TRBD1 or TRBD2 (5 bases each). Gene TRBJ2-7 matches the end of the DNA better, so the J call may be wrong. Germline CDR1 is MGHRA and CDR2 is YSYEKL. This CDR3 is 18 amino acids long. The CDR3: CASSLSSSGGSHYYEQYF. CDR3 bases: TGCGCCAGCAGCCTCTCCTCGTCTGGGGGTTCTCACTACTACGAGCAGTACTTC.

The rearrangement joins TRBV30 to TRBJ1-3; D remains unclear. The CDR3 loop spans 13 amino acids. The germline gives CDR1 GTSNPN, CDR2 SVGIG (reference sequence). Trimming left V 3 bases short and J 3 bases short, with 9 bases between. CDR3 DNA: TGTGCCTGGAGCAGCAACGGTGGAAACACCATATATTTT. This translates into CAWSSNGGNTIYF.

This clone has a handful of counts. The V and J genes are TRBV30 and TRBJ1-5; 8 bases agree with TRBD1. V was clipped by 3 bases and J by 15 bases; unmatched bases: 7. This CDR3 spans 11 amino acids. CDR1 GTSNPN and CDR2 SVGIG come from the germline V gene (reference sequence). CDR3 amino acids: CAWSRGQGRHF. The CDR3 DNA reads as TGTGCCTGGAGCAGAGGACAGGGAAGGCATTTT.

The sample holds one count of this clone. The chain links TRBV6-5 to TRBJ2-5, with TRBD2 identical over 8 bases. Germline trimming cut 6 bases from V and 5 bases from J; bases unmatched to any gene: 11. The CDR3 runs to 15 residues. CDR1 MNHEY and CDR2 SVGAGI come from the germline V gene. CDR3 residues: CASRHGFGGAETQYF. The CDR3 region has the DNA TGTGCCAGCAGGCACGGTTTCGGGGGGGCGGAGACCCAGTACTTC.

This rearrangement joins TRBV5-8 to TRBJ1-2, with 8 bases matching TRBD1. Losses at the gene ends were 4 bases for V and 7 bases for J; bases not matched to a gene: 12. Germline-derived CDR1 and CDR2 are SGHTS and YDEGEE. The CDR3 consists of 15 residues. The CDR3 nucleotides read TGTGCCAGCAGCCCCAATCCCAGACAGGGGAGTGGCTACACCTTC. Encoded protein: CASSPNPRQGSGYTF.

The chain links TRBV29-1 to TRBJ2-5; D is unresolved. CDR3 length: 11 amino acids. Germline V gene data show CDR1 as SQVTM and CDR2 as ANQGSEA. The V end was cut by 6 bases, the J end by 4 bases, with 9 bases between. The CDR3 nucleotides are TGCAGCGTGAAAGATAGAGAGACCCAGTACTTC. Translating gives CSVKDRETQYF.